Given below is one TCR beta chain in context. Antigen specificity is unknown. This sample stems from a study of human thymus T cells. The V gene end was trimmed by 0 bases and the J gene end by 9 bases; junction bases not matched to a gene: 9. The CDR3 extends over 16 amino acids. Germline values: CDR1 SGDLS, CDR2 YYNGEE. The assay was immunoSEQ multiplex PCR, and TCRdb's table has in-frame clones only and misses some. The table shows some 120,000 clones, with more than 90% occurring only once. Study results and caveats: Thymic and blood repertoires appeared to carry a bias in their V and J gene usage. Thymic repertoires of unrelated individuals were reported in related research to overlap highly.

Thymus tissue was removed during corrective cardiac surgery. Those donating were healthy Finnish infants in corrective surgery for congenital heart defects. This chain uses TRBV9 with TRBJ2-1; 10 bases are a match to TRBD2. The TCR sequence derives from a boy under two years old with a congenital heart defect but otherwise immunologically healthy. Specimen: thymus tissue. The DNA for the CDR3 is TGTGCCAGCAGCGTAGTGGGGCTAGCGGGGGTCACTGAGCAGTTCTTC. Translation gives CASSVVGLAGVTEQFF.